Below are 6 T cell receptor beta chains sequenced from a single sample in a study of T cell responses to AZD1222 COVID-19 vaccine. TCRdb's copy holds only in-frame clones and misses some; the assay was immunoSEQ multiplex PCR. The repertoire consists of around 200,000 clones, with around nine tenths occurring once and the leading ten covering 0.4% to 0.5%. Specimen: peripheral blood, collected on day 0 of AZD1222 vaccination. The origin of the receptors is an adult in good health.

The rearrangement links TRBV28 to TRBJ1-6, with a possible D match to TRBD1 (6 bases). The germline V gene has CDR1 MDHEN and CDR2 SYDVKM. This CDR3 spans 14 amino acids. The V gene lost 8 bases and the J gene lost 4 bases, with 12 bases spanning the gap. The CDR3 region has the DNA TGTGCCAGCTCGGGGGGGACATATAATTCACCCCTCCACTTT. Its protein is CASSGGTYNSPLHF.

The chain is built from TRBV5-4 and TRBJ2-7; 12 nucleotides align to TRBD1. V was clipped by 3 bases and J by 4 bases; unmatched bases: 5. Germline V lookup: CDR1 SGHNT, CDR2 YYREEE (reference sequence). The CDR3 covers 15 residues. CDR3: CASSSGTGGGYEQYF. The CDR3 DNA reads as TGTGCCAGCAGCTCCGGGACAGGGGGCGGGTACGAGCAGTACTTC.

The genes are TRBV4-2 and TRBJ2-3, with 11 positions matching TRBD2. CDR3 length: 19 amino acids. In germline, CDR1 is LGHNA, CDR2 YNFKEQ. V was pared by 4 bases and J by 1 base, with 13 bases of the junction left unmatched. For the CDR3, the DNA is TGTGCCAGCAGCCTATCTTTGGGACTAGCGGCCGCTGGCACAGATACGCAGTATTTT. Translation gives CASSLSLGLAAAGTDTQYF.

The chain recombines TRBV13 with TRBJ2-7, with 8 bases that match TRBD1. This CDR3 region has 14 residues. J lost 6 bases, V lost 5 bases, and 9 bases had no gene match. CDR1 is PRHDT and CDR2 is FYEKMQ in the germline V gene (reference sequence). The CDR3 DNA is TGTGCCAGCAGCCCGACAGGGGAGAGGGGCGAGCAGTACTTC. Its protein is CASSPTGERGEQYF.

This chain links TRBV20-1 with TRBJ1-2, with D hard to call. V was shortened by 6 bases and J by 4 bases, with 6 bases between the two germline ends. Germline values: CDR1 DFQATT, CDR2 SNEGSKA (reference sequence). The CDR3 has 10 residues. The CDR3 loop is CSAVSYGYTF. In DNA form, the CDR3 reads TGCAGTGCAGTTAGCTATGGCTACACCTTC.

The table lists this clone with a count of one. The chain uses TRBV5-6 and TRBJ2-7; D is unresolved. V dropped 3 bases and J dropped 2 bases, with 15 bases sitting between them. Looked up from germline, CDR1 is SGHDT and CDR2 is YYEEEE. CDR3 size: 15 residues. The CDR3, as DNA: TGTGCCAGCAGCTCTCCAACCGGGCCCCCCTACGAGCAGTACTTC. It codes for CASSSPTGPPYEQYF.